These 25 T cell receptor beta chains were all obtained from the same sample, sequenced in a study of T cells in Graves' hyperthyroidism and ophthalmopathy. RNA transcripts gave rise to amplified TCR beta CDR3 regions. A first-round RT-PCR of the TCR CDR3 used the HTBI primer set. TCRdb recomputed calls from the multiplex PCR reads with MiXCR, one row per CDR3 protein. Of about 400,000 distinct CDR3 sequences listed, 11% to 15% are singletons. The source material was blood. These receptors all come from a man in his fifties with Graves' ophthalmopathy.

This clonotype has a count of ten or more. The chain combines TRBV3-1 with TRBJ2-7, with 7 bases matching TRBD2. Germline V gene data show CDR1 as LGHDT and CDR2 as YNNKEL (reference sequence). The ends lost 7 bases at V and 2 bases at J; junction bases unmatched: 8. The CDR3 totals 14 residues. The DNA for the CDR3 is TGTGCCAGCACCCGAGCTAGCGGTCCCTACGAGCAGTACTTC. The encoded protein is CASTRASGPYEQYF.

There are many counts of this clonotype. V and J are TRBV30 and TRBJ2-3, with a possible D match to TRBD2 (6 bases). The V end lost 2 bases, the J end lost 0 bases, and 12 bases lay between the germline ends. The CDR3 extends over 15 amino acids. Germline-derived CDR1 and CDR2 are GTSNPN and SVGIG (reference sequence). CDR3 DNA sequence: TGTGCCTGGAGTATCCTAGCGCCGAGCACAGATACGCAGTATTTT. It codes for CAWSILAPSTDTQYF.

This clonotype has only a few counts. The V gene is TRBV7-9, the J gene TRBJ2-1; 7 bases fit TRBD2. Germline V lookup: CDR1 SEHNR, CDR2 FQNEAQ (reference sequence). The CDR3 sequence is 21 residues long. The junction had 24 bases not matched to a gene; V was cut back by 4 bases and J by 3 bases. CDR3 residues: CASSSPRETSQLWRNYNEQFF. CDR3 sequence (DNA): TGTGCCAGCAGCTCCCCCAGGGAGACTAGCCAACTTTGGAGGAACTACAATGAGCAGTTCTTC.

As regards this clonotype: Since a much larger clone is just one base distant, this may be a read error. The genes are TRBV6-9 and TRBJ2-7; D is uncertain. The CDR3 consists of 14 residues. Trimming took off 3 bases at V and 3 bases at J, with 12 bases between the two ends. CDR1 and CDR2 (germline): MNHGY, SVAAGI. The DNA for the CDR3 is TGTGCCAGCAGTTACGGCCTGGAACTCTACGAGCAGTACTTC. The encoded protein is CASSYGLELYEQYF.

CDR3 amino acids: CASRPGSTTTEQFF. The CDR3 coding sequence is TGTGCCAGCAGACCCGGGTCCACGACCACTGAGCAGTTCTTC. The chain uses TRBV6-1 and TRBJ2-1; D is unclear. With 6 bases removed from V and 9 bases from J, the gap between germline ends came to 18 bases. CDR3 length: 14 amino acids. Germline-derived CDR1 and CDR2 are MNHNS and SASEGT.

This clonotype was found many times. The chain links TRBV5-1 to TRBJ1-1; TRBD1 matches at 9 bases. Germline trimming cut 5 bases from V and 1 base from J; bases unmatched to any gene: 6. The V gene's germline CDR1 is SGHRS and CDR2 YFSETQ. The CDR3 runs to 15 residues. CDR3 amino acids: CASRGTGGKNTEAFF. CDR3 nucleotides: TGCGCCAGCAGGGGAACAGGGGGCAAGAACACTGAAGCTTTCTTT.

At least ten counts were recorded for this clonotype. The chain couples TRBV6-1 to TRBJ1-5; the D is unclear. Trimming stripped 0 bases from V and 7 bases from J, with 4 bases between. The CDR3 extends over 12 amino acids. Looked up from germline, CDR1 is MNHNS and CDR2 is SASEGT. CDR3 protein: CASSEAGQPQHF. CDR3 bases: TGTGCCAGCAGTGAAGCAGGGCAGCCCCAGCATTTT.

J is TRBJ2-1 and V is TRBV29-1; TRBD1 might be the D (6 bases). V dropped 5 bases and J dropped 9 bases, with 14 bases sitting between them. The V gene's germline CDR1 is SQVTM and CDR2 ANQGSEA. The CDR3 has 12 amino acids. The CDR3 sequence: CSVIQGSGEQFF. As DNA, the CDR3 is TGCAGCGTTATACAGGGCTCGGGTGAGCAGTTCTTC.

The V call is TRBV10-3, the J call TRBJ1-1; 11 nucleotides align to TRBD1. CDR3 length: 14 amino acids. Germline lookup yields CDR1 ENHRY and CDR2 SYGVKD. V was pared by 2 bases and J by 6 bases, with 2 bases of the junction left unmatched. The CDR3 DNA reads as TGTGCCATCAGTGAGCCGGGACAGGGGGCTGAAGCTTTCTTT. Protein sequence: CAISEPGQGAEAFF.

The table lists this clonotype with many counts. The rearrangement uses TRBV5-1 and TRBJ2-1; maybe TRBD1 (5 bases). The V end was cut by 1 base, the J end by 8 bases, with 16 bases between. Germline V gene lookup returns CDR1 SGHRS and CDR2 YFSETQ. The CDR3 is made up of 15 amino acids. CDR3 amino acids: CASSLSGFVVHEQFF. CDR3 DNA sequence: TGCGCCAGCAGCTTGTCAGGGTTCGTCGTCCATGAGCAGTTCTTC. Using reference TRBV5-1 and TRBJ2-1 for the parts outside the CDR3, the full variable domain is KAGVTQTPRYLIKTRGQQVTLSCSPISGHRSVSWYQQTPGQGLQFLFEYFSETQRNKGNFPGRFSGRQFSNSRSEMNVSTLELGDSALYLCASSLSGFVVHEQFFGPGTRLTVL.

This clonotype was seen at least ten times. This rearrangement joins TRBV12-3 or TRBV12-4 to TRBJ2-7; 9 nucleotides align to TRBD1. This CDR3 contains 14 residues. Germline trimming cut 7 bases from V and 0 bases from J; bases unmatched to any gene: 4. The CDR3 DNA is TGTGCCAGCACCGACAGGGGGAGCTCCTACGAGCAGTACTTC. Encoded protein: CASTDRGSSYEQYF.

Ten or more counts support this clonotype. The V and J genes are TRBV4-1 and TRBJ2-7; 7 bases map to TRBD2. The junction had 5 bases not matched to a gene; V was cut back by 1 base and J by 2 bases. CDR1 MGHRA and CDR2 YSYEKL come from the germline V gene. The CDR3 extends over 15 amino acids. The CDR3 reads CASSQGDGRTYEQYF. CDR3 sequence (DNA): TGCGCCAGCAGCCAAGGGGACGGGAGGACCTACGAGCAGTACTTC.

V usage is TRBV25-1 and J usage is TRBJ1-1; D is unresolved. Between the trimmed V and J ends, which lost 1 base and 5 bases, there was a span of 11 bases. From germline, CDR1 is MGHDK and CDR2 SYGVNS. The CDR3 runs 14 residues. CDR3 in amino acids: CASSESGILTEAFF. CDR3 DNA sequence: TGTGCCAGCAGTGAATCGGGGATTCTTACTGAAGCTTTCTTT. The complete variable domain, with remaining parts taken from reference TRBV25-1 and TRBJ1-1, reads EADIYQTPRYLVIGTGKKITLECSQTMGHDKMYWYQQDPGMELHLIHYSYGVNSTEKGDLSSESTVSRIRTEHFPLTLESARPSHTSQYLCASSESGILTEAFFGQGTRLTVV.

The sample holds many counts of this clonotype. The chain has TRBV27 and TRBJ2-3, with a weak D call TRBD1 (6 bases). V was clipped by 5 bases and J by 0 bases, with 15 bases between them. Germline V lookup: CDR1 MNHEY, CDR2 SMNVEV (reference sequence). The CDR3 contains 16 residues. The CDR3 nucleotides are TGTGCCAGCAGTCCCGCTGGGACATTGAGCACAGATACGCAGTATTTT. Its protein is CASSPAGTLSTDTQYF.

This clonotype was recorded at least ten times. This sequence joins TRBV20-1 and TRBJ2-1; TRBD2 matches at 12 bases. Trimming removed 3 bases from V and 7 bases from J; junction bases left unmatched: 7. The CDR3 has 15 amino acids. Germline V gives CDR1 DFQATT, CDR2 SNEGSKA (reference sequence). CDR3 loop: CSASRLAGEPNEQFF. For the CDR3, the DNA is TGCAGTGCTAGCCGACTAGCGGGAGAACCGAATGAGCAGTTCTTC.

CDR3 sequence (DNA): TGTGCCAGCAGCTCGGGCCCCTACTCTGGGGCCAACGTCCTGACTTTC. Encoded protein: CASSSGPYSGANVLTF. The V gene is TRBV5-6, the J gene TRBJ2-6; D gene uncertain. Germline CDR1 is SGHDT and CDR2 is YYEEEE. V was clipped by 3 bases and J by 0 bases, with 10 bases between them. CDR3 length: 16 residues.

The table lists this clonotype with many counts. This chain connects TRBV6-1 to TRBJ1-5; a weak D match, TRBD1 (6 bases). The CDR3 has 16 residues. V was pared by 6 bases and J by 0 bases, with 15 bases between. The germline gives CDR1 MNHNS, CDR2 SASEGT. CDR3: CASRLTGGISNQPQHF. CDR3 nucleotides: TGTGCCAGCAGGTTGACAGGAGGTATTAGCAATCAGCCCCAGCATTTT.

This clonotype has at least ten counts. The rearrangement uses TRBV20-1 and TRBJ2-3, with no clear D. V was shortened by 4 bases and J by 4 bases, with 12 bases between the two germline ends. Germline CDR1 reads DFQATT; CDR2 reads SNEGSKA (reference sequence). The CDR3 runs 13 residues. The CDR3 is CSATDGFSDTQYF. The CDR3 DNA reads TGCAGTGCTACCGATGGGTTTTCAGATACGCAGTATTTT.

This clonotype was seen repeatedly, ten times or more. The genes are TRBV12-3 or TRBV12-4 and TRBJ2-7, with D possibly matching TRBD2 (6 bases). There are 17 residues in the CDR3. The germline V and J ends were trimmed by 5 bases and 0 bases, with 20 bases remaining between them. CDR3 region: CASSPPAGRQSSYEQYF. CDR3 coding DNA: TGTGCCAGCAGTCCTCCTGCGGGGCGCCAGAGCTCCTACGAGCAGTACTTC.

This clonotype came up a few times. V is TRBV5-1 and J is TRBJ2-2, with D possibly matching TRBD1 (6 bases). This CDR3 contains 15 residues. CDR1 and CDR2 (germline): SGHRS, YFSETQ. V was pared by 4 bases and J by 6 bases, with 16 bases between. CDR3 DNA: TGCGCCAGCAGCCCAACGACAGGAGTTGCCGGGGAGCTGTTTTTT. It translates to CASSPTTGVAGELFF.

This clonotype appeared many times. The chain combines TRBV28 with TRBJ2-5; D unclear. CDR1 and CDR2 (germline): MDHEN, SYDVKM. The V gene lost 1 base and the J gene lost 5 bases, with 11 bases spanning the gap. CDR3 size: 14 residues. This chain's CDR3 is CASSLYPSGETQYF. The CDR3, as DNA: TGTGCCAGCAGTTTATATCCTAGTGGGGAGACCCAGTACTTC. Variable domain in full (rest from reference TRBV28 and TRBJ2-5): DVKVTQSSRYLVKRTGEKVFLECVQDMDHENMFWYRQDPGLGLRLIYFSYDVKMKEKGDIPEGYSVSREKKERFSLILESASTNQTSMYLCASSLYPSGETQYFGPGTRLLVL.

This clonotype appeared many times. The V and J genes are TRBV20-1 and TRBJ2-3, with 11 nucleotides matching TRBD2. CDR1 DFQATT and CDR2 SNEGSKA come from the germline V gene (reference sequence). The CDR3 totals 14 residues. V was pared by 4 bases and J by 4 bases, with 4 bases of the junction left unmatched. CDR3 DNA sequence: TGCAGTGCTACCCTTAGCGGGAGGGCAGATACGCAGTATTTT. It is translated as CSATLSGRADTQYF.

This rearrangement joins TRBV10-3 to TRBJ2-3; 10 nucleotides agree with TRBD1. Unmatched junction bases numbered 0, after V lost 0 bases and J lost 3 bases. CDR1 and CDR2 from the germline V gene are ENHRY and SYGVKD. The CDR3 sequence is 15 residues long. The CDR3 reads CAISESGQGTDTQYF. The DNA for the CDR3 is TGTGCCATCAGTGAGTCGGGACAGGGGACAGATACGCAGTATTTT.

This clonotype was observed at least ten times. V usage is TRBV20-1 and J usage is TRBJ2-7, with TRBD2 matching over 12 bases. The germline CDR1 and CDR2 sequences are DFQATT and SNEGSKA (reference sequence). V lost 3 bases and J lost 5; bases outside the gene matches: 5. The CDR3 totals 14 residues. In nucleotides, the CDR3 is TGCAGTGCTAGCGCTAGCGGGAGGGCCCACGAGCAGTACTTC. Translating gives CSASASGRAHEQYF.

This clonotype occurred a few times. The chain recombines TRBV12-3 or TRBV12-4 with TRBJ1-2, with 8 nucleotides matching TRBD1. Trimming at V came to 1 base and at J to 7 bases, leaving 8 bases not matched to a gene. The CDR3 runs to 15 residues. CDR3 coding DNA: TGTGCCAGCAGTTTAGACGTGACAGGGGCCTCTGGCTACACCTTC. It yields the protein CASSLDVTGASGYTF.